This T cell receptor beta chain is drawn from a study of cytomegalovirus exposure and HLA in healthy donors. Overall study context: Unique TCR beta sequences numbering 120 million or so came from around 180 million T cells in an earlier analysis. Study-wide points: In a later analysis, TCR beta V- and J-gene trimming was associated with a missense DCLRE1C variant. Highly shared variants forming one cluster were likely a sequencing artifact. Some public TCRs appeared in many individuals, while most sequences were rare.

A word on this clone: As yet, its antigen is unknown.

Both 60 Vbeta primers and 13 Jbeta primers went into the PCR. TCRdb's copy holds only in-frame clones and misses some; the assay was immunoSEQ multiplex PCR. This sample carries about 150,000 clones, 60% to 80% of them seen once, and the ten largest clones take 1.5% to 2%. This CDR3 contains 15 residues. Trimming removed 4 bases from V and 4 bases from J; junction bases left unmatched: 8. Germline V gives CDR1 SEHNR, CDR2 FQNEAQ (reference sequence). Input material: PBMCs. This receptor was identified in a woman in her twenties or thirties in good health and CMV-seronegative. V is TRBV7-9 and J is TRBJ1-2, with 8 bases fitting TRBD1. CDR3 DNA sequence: TGTGCCAGCAGCTCCGGACAGGGCAGCTTCTATGGCTACACCTTC. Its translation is CASSSGQGSFYGYTF.